These 2 T cell receptor beta chains were sequenced from one sample in a study of post-analysis software for immune sequencing data. Study observations and caveats: Patients had higher frequencies than controls of about 5 TRBV segments, including TRBV5-6, TRBV5-1 and TRBV20-1.

No antigen has been assigned to these receptors. Included in the TCR beta cDNA libraries were unique molecular identifiers. TCRdb called the PCR reads again in MiXCR, with one record for every CDR3 protein. The sample includes 350,000 to 450,000 distinct CDR3 sequences, 39% of them seen just once. The sample consisted of blood. These receptors came from a girl aged 2 to 10 with multiple sclerosis.

This rearrangement joins TRBV5-1 to TRBJ2-7; TRBD2 is a possible D gene (5 bases). This CDR3 is 15 amino acids long. Trimming stripped 7 bases from V and 3 bases from J, with 20 bases between. Germline V CDR1 and CDR2: SGHRS, YFSETQ. The chain's CDR3 is CASGSGPLGSYEQYF. CDR3 in DNA: TGCGCCAGCGGATCAGGACCCTTGGGGAGCTACGAGCAGTACTTC. The full variable domain, its missing parts supplied by reference TRBV5-1 and TRBJ2-7, is KAGVTQTPRYLIKTRGQQVTLSCSPISGHRSVSWYQQTPGQGLQFLFEYFSETQRNKGNFPGRFSGRQFSNSRSEMNVSTLELGDSALYLCASGSGPLGSYEQYFGPGTRLTVT.

This clonotype was counted between two and nine times. The chain carries TRBV28 and TRBJ2-4; perhaps TRBD2 as D (7 bases). From germline, CDR1 is MDHEN and CDR2 SYDVKM. V was trimmed by 7 bases and J by 1 base, leaving 11 bases between them. This CDR3 contains 14 residues. The CDR3 protein is CASTGGLAKNIQYF. The CDR3 region has the DNA TGTGCCAGCACGGGGGGCCTGGCCAAAAACATTCAGTACTTC.